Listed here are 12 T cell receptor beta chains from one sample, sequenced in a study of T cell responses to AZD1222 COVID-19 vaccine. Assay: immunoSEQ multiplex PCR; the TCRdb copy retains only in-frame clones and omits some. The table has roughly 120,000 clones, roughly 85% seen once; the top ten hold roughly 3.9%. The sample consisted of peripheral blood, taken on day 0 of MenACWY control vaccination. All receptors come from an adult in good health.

The CDR3 reads CASSNGLTRTPGELFF. As DNA, the CDR3 is TGTGCCAGCAGTAACGGGCTAACAAGGACACCCGGGGAGCTGTTTTTT. The gene calls are TRBV27 and TRBJ2-2; D perhaps matches TRBD1 (5 bases). CDR1 is MNHEY, CDR2 SMNVEV, per germline (reference sequence). There are 16 residues in the CDR3. With 5 bases removed from V and 6 bases from J, the gap between germline ends came to 19 bases.

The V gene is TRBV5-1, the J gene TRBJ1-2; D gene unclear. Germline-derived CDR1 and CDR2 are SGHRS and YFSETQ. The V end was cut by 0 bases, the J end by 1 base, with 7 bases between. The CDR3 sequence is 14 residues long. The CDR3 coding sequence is TGCGCCAGCAGCTTGGCCGGCGATAACTATGGCTACACCTTC. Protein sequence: CASSLAGDNYGYTF.

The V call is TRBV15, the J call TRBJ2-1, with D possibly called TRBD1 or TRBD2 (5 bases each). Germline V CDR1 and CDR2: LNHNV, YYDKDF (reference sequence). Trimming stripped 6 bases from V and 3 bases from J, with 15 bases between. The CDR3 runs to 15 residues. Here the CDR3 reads CATRSSRDHYNEQFF. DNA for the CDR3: TGTGCCACCAGGTCTAGCAGGGACCACTACAATGAGCAGTTCTTC.

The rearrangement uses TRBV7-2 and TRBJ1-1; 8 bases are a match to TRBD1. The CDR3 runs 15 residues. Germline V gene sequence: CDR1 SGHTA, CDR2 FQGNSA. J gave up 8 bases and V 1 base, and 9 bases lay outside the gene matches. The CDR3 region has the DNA TGTGCCAGCAGCTTAGTACCAAACTCAGGGGGCGAAGCTTTCTTT. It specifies CASSLVPNSGGEAFF. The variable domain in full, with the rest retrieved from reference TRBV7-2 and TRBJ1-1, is GAGVSQSPSNKVTEKGKDVELRCDPISGHTALYWYRQSLGQGLEFLIYFQGNSAPDKSGLPSDRFSAERTGGSVSTLTIQRTQQEDSAVYLCASSLVPNSGGEAFFGQGTRLTVV.

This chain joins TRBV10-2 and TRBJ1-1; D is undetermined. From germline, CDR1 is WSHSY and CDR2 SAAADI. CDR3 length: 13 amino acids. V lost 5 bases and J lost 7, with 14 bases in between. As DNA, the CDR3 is TGCGCCAGCAGTATCCAGGCTGCAAATGAAGCTTTCTTT. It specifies CASSIQAANEAFF.

The CDR3 bases are TGCGCCAGCAGCCTATGGACTAGCGGGGGGGCTGGCGGGGAGACCCAGTACTTC. Its protein is CASSLWTSGGAGGETQYF. The J gene is TRBJ2-5, the V gene TRBV5-1; 15 positions agree with TRBD2. Trimming at V came to 4 bases and at J to 5 bases, leaving 12 bases not matched to a gene. Germline assignment: CDR1 SGHRS and CDR2 YFSETQ. The CDR3 consists of 18 residues.

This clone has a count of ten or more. CDR3 amino acids: CASSDYGQGAIHYRRYGQPQHF. In DNA, the CDR3 is TGTGCCAGCAGCGACTACGGACAGGGGGCCATCCATTACAGACGATACGGTCAGCCCCAGCATTTT. The chain has TRBV21-1 and TRBJ1-5; the table calls TRBD1, which could not be checked here. TRBV21-1 is annotated as a pseudogene. This CDR3 is built from 22 residues.

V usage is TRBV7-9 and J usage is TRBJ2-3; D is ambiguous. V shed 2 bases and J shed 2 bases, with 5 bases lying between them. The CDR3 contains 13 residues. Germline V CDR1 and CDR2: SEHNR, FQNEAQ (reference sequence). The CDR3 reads CASSLTITDTQYF. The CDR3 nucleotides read TGTGCCAGCAGCTTAACGATCACAGATACGCAGTATTTT.

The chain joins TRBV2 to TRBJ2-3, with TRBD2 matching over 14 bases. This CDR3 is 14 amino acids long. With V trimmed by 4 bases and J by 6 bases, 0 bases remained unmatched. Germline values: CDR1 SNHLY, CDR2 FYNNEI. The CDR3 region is CASSGTSGGDTQYF. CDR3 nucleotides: TGTGCCAGCAGTGGGACTAGCGGGGGGGATACGCAGTATTTT. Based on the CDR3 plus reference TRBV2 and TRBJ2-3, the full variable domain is EPEVTQTPSHQVTQMGQEVILRCVPISNHLYFYWYRQILGQKVEFLVSFYNNEISEKSEIFDDQFSVERPDGSNFTLKIRSTKLEDSAMYFCASSGTSGGDTQYFGPGTRLTVL.

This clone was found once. CDR3 nucleotide sequence: TGCGCCAGCAGCCAAGATGGAGGCTATGGCTACACCTTC. This translates into CASSQDGGYGYTF. V and J are TRBV4-1 and TRBJ1-2; D call uncertain. The CDR3 totals 13 residues. Trimming removed 0 bases at V and 4 bases at J, with 6 bases between. CDR1 is MGHRA, CDR2 YSYEKL, per germline.

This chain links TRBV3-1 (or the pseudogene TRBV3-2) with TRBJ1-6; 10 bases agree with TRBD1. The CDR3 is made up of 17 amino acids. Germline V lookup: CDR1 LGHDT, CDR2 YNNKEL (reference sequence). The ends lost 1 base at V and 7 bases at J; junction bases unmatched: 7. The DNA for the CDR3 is TGTGCCAGCAGCCAAGGGGGGCCGGGACAGGGGAATTCACCCCTCCACTTT. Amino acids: CASSQGGPGQGNSPLHF.

The CDR3, as DNA: TGTGCCAGCAGCTTAGAGTGGGCAGGGGGCCCAGATACGCAGTATTTT. Translated: CASSLEWAGGPDTQYF. The rearrangement uses TRBV7-2 and TRBJ2-3; 8 bases match TRBD1. CDR1 and CDR2 from the germline V gene are SGHTA and FQGNSA. The CDR3 is 16 residues long. V shed 1 base and J 4 bases; nucleotides not matched to a gene: 7.